This T cell receptor beta chain derives from a study of blood T cell repertoires in COVID-19. Study-wide background: T cells, B-cell-depleted T cells, or PBMCs supplied cDNA or gDNA.

Two consecutive negative NP/OP PCR tests, clearance, or resolved symptoms defined Cohort 3 recovery. The ends were cut back, 6 bases at V and 8 bases at J, with 16 bases in the middle. Germline lookup yields CDR1 SNHLY and CDR2 FYNNEI. This CDR3 is built from 13 residues. How the authors handled the data: Amplification of reference gene primers provided the estimated nucleated cell counts. Method: immunoSEQ multiplex PCR; TCRdb's copy keeps in-frame clones and lacks some. V and J calls and clone size follow that table, whereas D and trimming were derived from the DNA. The data contain approximately 230,000 clones, 70% to 85% of them singletons.

V is TRBV2 and J is TRBJ1-2; tentatively, D is TRBD1 (5 bases). The sequence derives from a man in his forties who had recovered from COVID-19. Sequencing was done on a sample of PBMCs or T cells enriched from blood (not recorded which). The CDR3 DNA reads as TGTGCCAGCAGGCCGGGACTGTTGGGGGGCTACACCTTC. Amino acid sequence: CASRPGLLGGYTF.